This entry concerns a single TCR beta chain. The antigen is undetermined. The entry originates in a study of metastatic and nonmetastatic thyroid tumors. Study context: Across peripheral blood and tumor or nodule tissue samples taken from malignant and benign thyroid patients, the repertoires were compared with one another. General observations from the study: The reported finding was significantly higher TCR beta diversity in malignant thyroid tumors relative to benign nodules, in blood and tumor.

As handled by the study authors: CDR3 was compared across clinicopathological groups, and the resulting differences were used to build a distant-metastasis classifier for papillary thyroid cancer. TCRdb reanalyzed the PCR reads with MiXCR. What appears here as the V and J calls and clone size reflects TCRdb's work, not the paper's. The repertoire has some 28,000 clones, 20% to 25% of them found once; the top ten carry under 45%. The V gene's germline CDR1 is MNHNS and CDR2 SASEGT. Trimming shortened V by 5 bases and J by 11 bases, and 26 bases separated the two germline ends. The CDR3 is 16 residues long. Patients had received no treatment of any kind before thyroid surgery.

The rearrangement links TRBV6-1 to TRBJ2-3; D is perhaps TRBD2 (6 bases). The sequence came from a female donor with papillary thyroid cancer or a benign thyroid nodule (not recorded which). Some clones in this sample may be carry-over from other donors' samples. Input material: blood. CDR3 sequence (DNA): TGTGCCAGCAGTAAGCACGGGACTCCCGGCACATATATGCAGTATTTT. Encoded protein: CASSKHGTPGTYMQYF.